The T cell receptor (beta chain) under discussion was sequenced for a study of blood T cell repertoires in COVID-19. About the research overall: The United States, Italy and Spain supplied acute and convalescent COVID-19 samples. PBMCs, B-cell-depleted T cells, or T cells were the source of the cDNA or gDNA that made up the material.

CDR1 and CDR2 from the germline V gene are SGHNT and YYREEE (reference sequence). The CDR3 covers 16 residues. The junction had 10 bases not matched to a gene; V was cut back by 4 bases and J by 4 bases. This clone showed up just a few times. Original analysis: Amplifying reference gene primers gave estimates of nucleated cell counts. TCRdb's copy holds only in-frame clones and misses some; the assay was immunoSEQ multiplex PCR. V, J and clone size reflect that table, while D and trimming were determined from the DNA. The sample contains fewer than 200,000 clones, nearly 80% of which appear only once.

V gene TRBV5-4 combines with J gene TRBJ2-7, with 11 bases matching TRBD2. This TCR was recovered from an older woman with acute or convalescent COVID-19. Input material: peripheral blood. CDR3 sequence: CASSQESLAGVYEQYF. The CDR3 DNA is TGTGCCAGCAGCCAGGAATCACTAGCGGGGGTTTACGAGCAGTACTTC.